One and the same sample provided the 8 T cell receptor beta chains below, sequenced in a study of CD8 T cell repertoires and HIV-1 epitope variants (dated by TCRdb to about 2020). The library was built by means of the immunoSEQ multiplex PCR assay. Sourced from immuneACCESS, this table was stored by TCRdb with only in-frame sequences that have V and J called. A share of the clones is absent; for the studies checked, an unresolved V gene accounts for under half, and the remainder has no known explanation. This sample has under 3,000 clones in its table, and more than 60% of those were observed once. Together, the top ten hold 40% to 50% of the sample. These receptors' targets are unknown. The specimen sequenced was cultured CD8+ T cells derived from PBMCs. The receptors here all came from a male donor with HIV.

The V call is TRBV19, the J call TRBJ2-7, with TRBD1 matching 7 bases. This CDR3 is built from 13 residues. Germline V CDR1 and CDR2: LNHDA, SQIVND (reference sequence). Trimming took 4 bases from V and 2 from J; bases not matched to a gene: 2. CDR3 in amino acids: CASSRGTAYEQYF. The CDR3 nucleotides read TGTGCCAGTAGTAGAGGGACAGCCTACGAGCAGTACTTC.

This clone has only a few counts. This rearrangement joins TRBV6-5 to TRBJ2-7, with D possibly being TRBD1 (6 bases). The CDR3 contains 13 residues. V lost 0 bases and J 3 bases, leaving 6 bases between the germline ends. Germline lookup yields CDR1 MNHEY and CDR2 SVGAGI. The CDR3 nucleotides are TGTGCCAGCAGTTACTCACAGGGCTACGAGCAGTACTTC. It encodes CASSYSQGYEQYF.

The chain employs TRBV6-5 and TRBJ2-3; TRBD2 agrees at 9 bases. CDR1 MNHEY and CDR2 SVGAGI come from the germline V gene. The CDR3 extends over 15 amino acids. The ends lost 3 bases at V and 3 bases at J; junction bases unmatched: 4. CDR3 sequence reads: CASSYSGSITDTQYF. The CDR3 region has the DNA TGTGCCAGCAGTTATAGCGGGAGTATTACAGATACGCAGTATTTT.

V is TRBV5-1 and J is TRBJ1-2; D call uncertain. V gave up 0 bases and J gave up 2 bases, with 5 bases separating them. Looked up from germline, CDR1 is SGHRS and CDR2 is YFSETQ. CDR3 length equals 13 residues. The CDR3 DNA is TGCGCCAGCAGCTTGGGGGTAAACTATGGCTACACCTTC. Its protein product is CASSLGVNYGYTF.

The chain recombines TRBV13 with TRBJ2-7, with D unclear. The CDR3 totals 15 residues. V was trimmed by 3 bases and J by 5 bases, leaving 17 bases between them. Germline V gene data show CDR1 as PRHDT and CDR2 as FYEKMQ (reference sequence). CDR3 in DNA: TGTGCCAGCAGCTTCTCCGTCTCGCTGGGAAACGAGCAGTACTTC. Translation: CASSFSVSLGNEQYF.

The J gene is TRBJ2-4, the V gene TRBV28, with D perhaps TRBD1 (5 bases). Germline V CDR1 and CDR2: MDHEN, SYDVKM. The CDR3 loop spans 16 amino acids. Trimming left V 2 bases short and J 1 base short, with 12 bases between. CDR3 loop: CASSLHPRQAKNIQYF. The CDR3 DNA reads as TGTGCCAGCAGTTTACACCCCCGACAGGCCAAAAACATTCAGTACTTC.

This clone was picked up a small number of times. The chain combines TRBV28 with TRBJ2-7; TRBD1 aligns across 11 bases. The CDR3 contains 15 residues. Trimming removed 6 bases from V and 2 bases from J; junction bases left unmatched: 6. Germline CDR1 is MDHEN and CDR2 is SYDVKM. The CDR3 loop is CASRGTGGRTYEQYF. The DNA for the CDR3 is TGTGCCAGCAGGGGGACAGGGGGAAGAACCTACGAGCAGTACTTC. The full variable domain, with the rest looked up from reference TRBV28 and TRBJ2-7, is DVKVTQSSRYLVKRTGEKVFLECVQDMDHENMFWYRQDPGLGLRLIYFSYDVKMKEKGDIPEGYSVSREKKERFSLILESASTNQTSMYLCASRGTGGRTYEQYFGPGTRLTVT.

This clone was picked up a small number of times. The V gene is TRBV10-2, the J gene TRBJ1-5, with a weak D call TRBD1 (5 bases). The V gene's germline CDR1 is WSHSY and CDR2 SAAADI. V dropped 6 bases and J dropped 1 base, with 10 bases sitting between them. CDR3 length equals 14 residues. CDR3 DNA: TGCGCCAGCAGGGGGGGGGAGAGCAATCAGCCCCAGCATTTT. Its translation is CASRGGESNQPQHF.